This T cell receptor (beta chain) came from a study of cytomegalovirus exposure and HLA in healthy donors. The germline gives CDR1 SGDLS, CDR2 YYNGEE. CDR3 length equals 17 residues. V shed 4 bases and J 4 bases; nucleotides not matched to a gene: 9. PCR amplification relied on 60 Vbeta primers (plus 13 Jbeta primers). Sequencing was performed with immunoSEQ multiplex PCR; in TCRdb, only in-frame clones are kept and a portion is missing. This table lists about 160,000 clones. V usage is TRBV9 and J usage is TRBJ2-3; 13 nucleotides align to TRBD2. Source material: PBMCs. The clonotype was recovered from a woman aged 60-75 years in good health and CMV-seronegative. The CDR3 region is CASSHSRLAGGADTQYF. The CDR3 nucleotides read TGTGCCAGCAGCCACTCTCGACTAGCGGGGGGAGCAGATACGCAGTATTTT.